Listed here are 21 T cell receptor beta chains from one sample, sequenced in a study of T-cell reconstitution after alpha-beta-depleted transplantation in children. This sample's TCRbeta library carried unique molecular identifier barcodes. Each CDR3 protein gets one entry after TCRdb re-called the PCR reads with MiXCR. Altogether approximately 430,000 distinct CDR3 sequences are present, 15% to 20% being singletons, with the ten largest covering 25% to 30%. The source material was PBMCs, mostly from graft donor cells, sampled 360 days after TCRalphabeta/CD19-depleted stem cell transplant. The receptors come from a boy younger than two who had a stem cell transplant for Wiskott-Aldrich syndrome, so the T cells may come from the graft donor.

In this sample, this clonotype turned up a few times. The chain links TRBV25-1 to TRBJ2-1; 8 bases are a match to TRBD2. This CDR3 region has 17 residues. Germline loops: CDR1 MGHDK, CDR2 SYGVNS. Trimming took 2 bases from V and 3 from J; bases not matched to a gene: 9. The CDR3 reads CASSEPRGSGDYNEQFF. CDR3 sequence (DNA): TGTGCCAGCAGTGAACCGCGGGGTAGCGGGGACTACAATGAGCAGTTCTTC.

This clonotype came up a few times. The gene calls are TRBV6-5 and TRBJ2-5; no clear D. The CDR3 is 12 residues long. Trimming cost V 8 bases and J 3 bases, with 10 bases left between them. Per the germline V gene, CDR1 is MNHEY and CDR2 is SVGAGI. CDR3 sequence reads: CASGSQKETQYF. CDR3 nucleotide sequence: TGTGCCAGCGGGTCCCAGAAAGAGACCCAGTACTTC.

This clonotype has more than one count but fewer than ten. V usage is TRBV12-3 or TRBV12-4 and J usage is TRBJ2-3; possibly TRBD2 for D (6 bases). V lost 6 bases and J 6 bases, leaving 16 bases between the germline ends. The CDR3 totals 14 residues. CDR3 DNA: TGTGCCAGCAGCCTATACGCGGGAAGCGATACGCAGTATTTT. It is translated as CASSLYAGSDTQYF.

Only a few counts were recorded for this clonotype. The chain couples TRBV6-5 to TRBJ2-2; unclear D gene. Trimming stripped 7 bases from V and 6 bases from J, with 9 bases between. Germline CDR1 and CDR2: MNHEY and SVGAGI. The CDR3 sequence is 12 residues long. CDR3 residues: CASNRRSGELFF. The DNA for the CDR3 is TGTGCCAGCAACCGGCGATCCGGGGAGCTGTTTTTT.

This clonotype was seen more than once but under ten times. The V and J genes are TRBV25-1 and TRBJ2-7, with 8 bases fitting TRBD1. V was pared by 8 bases and J by 5 bases, with 14 bases of the junction left unmatched. CDR3 length equals 15 residues. The germline V gene has CDR1 MGHDK and CDR2 SYGVNS. For the CDR3, the DNA is TGTGCCAGCTCCCATGCCGGGACAGGACAGAACGAGCAGTACTTC. It is translated as CASSHAGTGQNEQYF.

A few counts support this clonotype. V is TRBV12-3 or TRBV12-4 and J is TRBJ2-1, with a weak D call TRBD1 (7 bases). The CDR3 has 12 residues. With 3 bases removed from V and 16 bases from J, the gap between germline ends came to 16 bases. CDR3 nucleotides: TGTGCCAGCAGTTTGGGGTCAGGGGGAGGATTCTTC. Protein sequence: CASSLGSGGGFF.

The chain carries TRBV6-2 or TRBV6-3 and TRBJ2-2; 7 bases are shared with TRBD2. This CDR3 has 16 amino acids. Unmatched junction bases numbered 7, after V lost 6 bases and J lost 0 bases. The germline V gene has CDR1 MNHEY and CDR2 SVGEGT. In nucleotides, the CDR3 is TGTGCCAGCAGCCAACGGGGACTATCGAACACCGGGGAGCTGTTTTTT. It is translated as CASSQRGLSNTGELFF.

In its sample, this clonotype was seen a few times. The CDR3 protein is CASSLPFGRKSNEQFF. The CDR3 nucleotides are TGTGCCAGCAGCTTACCCTTTGGACGGAAGAGCAATGAGCAGTTCTTC. The chain links TRBV7-9 to TRBJ2-1; D uncertain. CDR1 is SEHNR, CDR2 FQNEAQ, per germline (reference sequence). The CDR3 length is 16 residues. V gave up 2 bases and J gave up 6 bases, with 17 bases separating them.

The chain has TRBV6-5 and TRBJ2-5, with D tentatively TRBD1 (5 bases). The CDR3 covers 15 residues. Germline CDR1 and CDR2: MNHEY and SVGAGI. V was cut by 5 bases and J by 4 bases, with 17 bases left in between. The CDR3, as DNA: TGTGCCAGCAGTAACCACAGGAGTCTTAGAGAGACCCAGTACTTC. Encoded protein: CASSNHRSLRETQYF.

The chain links TRBV5-1 to TRBJ2-1; tentatively, D is TRBD1 (5 bases). The CDR3 is 15 amino acids. V was trimmed by 0 bases and J by 3 bases, leaving 10 bases between them. Germline-derived CDR1 and CDR2 are SGHRS and YFSETQ. The CDR3 here is CASSLGRQNYNEQFF. The CDR3 nucleotides are TGCGCCAGCAGCTTGGGTAGACAGAACTACAATGAGCAGTTCTTC.

This clonotype was recorded once. The V call is TRBV6-5, the J call TRBJ1-2; D gene unclear. V dropped 0 bases and J dropped 5 bases, with 10 bases sitting between them. Looked up from germline, CDR1 is MNHEY and CDR2 is SVGAGI. The length of the CDR3 is 14 residues. CDR3 in DNA: TGTGCCAGCAGTTACTCGTACAGAAGTTATGGCTACACCTTC. Translating gives CASSYSYRSYGYTF.

A few counts support this clonotype. The chain combines TRBV20-1 with TRBJ2-2; perhaps TRBD1 as D (6 bases). The CDR3 is 17 amino acids. Germline CDR1 is DFQATT and CDR2 is SNEGSKA (reference sequence). Between the trimmed V and J ends, which lost 1 base and 7 bases, there was a span of 22 bases. The CDR3 nucleotides read TGCAGTGCTAGAGCCCCGATGGGGGCTGAGGTATACGGGGAGCTGTTTTTT. Protein: CSARAPMGAEVYGELFF.

The chain is built from TRBV5-1 and TRBJ2-5, with 7 positions matching TRBD2. The V gene's germline CDR1 is SGHRS and CDR2 YFSETQ. The CDR3 runs to 14 residues. The V and J ends lost 0 bases and 4 bases, in that order; junction bases with no gene match: 3. The CDR3 here is CASSLGREGETQYF. CDR3 coding DNA: TGCGCCAGCAGCTTGGGCAGGGAGGGAGAGACCCAGTACTTC.

The chain is built from TRBV10-2 and TRBJ2-5; no firm D call. V lost 6 bases, J lost 1 base, and 12 bases lay in between. Germline CDR1 WSHSY, CDR2 SAAADI. This CDR3 has 14 amino acids. The CDR3, as DNA: TGCGCCAGCAGGACACGAGTACGCCAAGAGACCCAGTACTTC. Translated, it gives CASRTRVRQETQYF.

This clonotype was found a few times. This chain links TRBV10-3 with TRBJ2-5; either TRBD1 or TRBD2 may fit D (5 bases each). V was clipped by 5 bases and J by 5 bases, with 18 bases between them. CDR3 length equals 15 residues. Germline V lookup: CDR1 ENHRY, CDR2 SYGVKD. Here the CDR3 DNA reads TGTGCCATCAGTTCCGGGACCCAAGGGAGTGAGACCCAGTACTTC. Translated, it gives CAISSGTQGSETQYF.

In its sample, this clonotype was seen many times. V and J are TRBV5-1 and TRBJ2-2; 7 nucleotides match TRBD1. Germline assignment: CDR1 SGHRS and CDR2 YFSETQ. The trim removed 0 bases at V and 4 bases at J, leaving 3 bases unmatched. There are 15 residues in the CDR3. CDR3 bases: TGCGCCAGCAGCTTGGGACAGGGAGTCACCGGGGAGCTGTTTTTT. It codes for CASSLGQGVTGELFF.

This clonotype was counted between two and nine times. The chain couples TRBV7-9 to TRBJ1-6; a weak D match, TRBD1 (6 bases). Trimming stripped 5 bases from V and 0 bases from J, with 14 bases between. This CDR3 has 17 residues. The germline gives CDR1 SEHNR, CDR2 FQNEAQ (reference sequence). In nucleotides, the CDR3 is TGTGCCAGCAGCCCCGACAGGCAGGGCTCCTATAATTCACCCCTCCACTTT. Protein: CASSPDRQGSYNSPLHF. Looking up the rest from reference TRBV7-9 and TRBJ1-6 gives the full variable domain: DTGVSQNPRHKITKRGQNVTFRCDPISEHNRLYWYRQTLGQGPEFLTYFQNEAQLEKSRLLSDRFSAERPKGSFSTLEIQRTEQGDSAMYLCASSPDRQGSYNSPLHFGNGTRLTVT.

The chain uses TRBV7-9 and TRBJ2-5, with 8 positions matching TRBD1. V shed 2 bases and J 3 bases; nucleotides not matched to a gene: 11. The CDR3 loop spans 17 amino acids. The V gene's germline CDR1 is SEHNR and CDR2 FQNEAQ (reference sequence). CDR3 nucleotide sequence: TGTGCCAGCAGCTTACCCCCGGACAGGGCGGGTAAAGAGACCCAGTACTTC. This encodes CASSLPPDRAGKETQYF.

This clonotype was seen ten or more times. The V call is TRBV5-1, the J call TRBJ2-5, with D tentatively TRBD2 (6 bases). The germline V gene has CDR1 SGHRS and CDR2 YFSETQ. Trimming stripped 0 bases from V and 1 base from J, with 7 bases between. The CDR3 length is 14 residues. The DNA for the CDR3 is TGCGCCAGCAGCTTGGCCGGGGGCCAAGAGACCCAGTACTTC. Amino acids: CASSLAGGQETQYF.

The genes are TRBV12-3 or TRBV12-4 and TRBJ1-1, with a weak D call TRBD1 (5 bases). The germline V and J ends were trimmed by 1 base and 11 bases, with 11 bases remaining between them. The CDR3 length is 12 residues. The CDR3 spells CASSLGVQAAFF. The CDR3 DNA is TGTGCCAGCAGTTTAGGAGTACAGGCTGCTTTCTTT.

This sequence joins TRBV29-1 and TRBJ2-5; 7 bases fit TRBD2. Germline V CDR1 and CDR2: SQVTM, ANQGSEA. Unmatched junction bases numbered 5, after V lost 0 bases and J lost 1 base. The CDR3 has 15 residues. The CDR3, as DNA: TGCAGCGTTGAAGATCGGGGACTACTCCAAGAGACCCAGTACTTC. Amino acids: CSVEDRGLLQETQYF.